The next 20 T cell receptor beta chains were all read from a single sample in a study of Ad26.COV2.S vaccination and SARS-CoV-2 variants. Method: immunoSEQ multiplex PCR; TCRdb's copy keeps in-frame clones and lacks some. The sample carries roughly 320,000 clones, roughly 84% recorded once. The treatment: around 19 received Ad26.COV2.S at low or high dose, single or two shots; 5 received placebo; per-sample allocation not given. At day 63 after the first vaccine or placebo injection, samples were drawn. Source: peripheral blood, taken in a trial of Ad26.COV2.S vaccine versus placebo. The receptors stem from a person aged 18-60 years who received the Ad26.COV2.S COVID-19 vaccine or a placebo.

This clone was seen once. The rearrangement uses TRBV27 and TRBJ2-3, with D unresolved. Germline CDR1 MNHEY, CDR2 SMNVEV (reference sequence). V was clipped by 2 bases and J by 0 bases, with 9 bases between them. The CDR3 is made up of 15 amino acids. CDR3 in amino acids: CASSLAGFSTDTQYF. CDR3 sequence (DNA): TGTGCCAGCAGTTTAGCAGGATTTAGCACAGATACGCAGTATTTT.

The V call is TRBV18, the J call TRBJ1-2; TRBD1 is a possible D gene (5 bases). V was shortened by 2 bases and J by 5 bases, with 9 bases between the two germline ends. The CDR3 runs 13 residues. Germline CDR1 KGHSH, CDR2 LQKENI. In nucleotides, the CDR3 is TGTGCCAGCTCACCAGGGGCGAGGTATGGCTACACCTTC. Translating it yields CASSPGARYGYTF.

The V gene is TRBV7-3, the J gene TRBJ2-3; possible D gene TRBD2, 7 bases. V was trimmed by 1 base and J by 1 base, leaving 12 bases between them. This CDR3 has 16 amino acids. Germline CDR1 is SGHTA and CDR2 is FQGTGA. CDR3 nucleotides: TGTGCCAGCAGCTTAATCGGCGGGGGCGGCACAGATACGCAGTATTTT. This translates into CASSLIGGGGTDTQYF.

The rearrangement joins TRBV6-2 or TRBV6-3 to TRBJ2-3; 8 bases line up with TRBD2. This CDR3 comprises 14 residues. Germline V gives CDR1 MNHEY, CDR2 SVGEGT. The ends lost 4 bases at V and 7 bases at J; junction bases unmatched: 7. The CDR3 sequence: CASSSGGAGNTQYF. The CDR3, as DNA: TGTGCCAGCAGTTCCGGGGGGGCGGGTAATACGCAGTATTTT.

The sample holds one count of this clone. The rearrangement links TRBV4-1 to TRBJ2-3; D is uncertain. Trimming left V 4 bases short and J 5 bases short, with 7 bases between. Germline CDR1 MGHRA, CDR2 YSYEKL. The CDR3 runs to 12 residues. In DNA, the CDR3 is TGCGCCAGCAGCCCCTCGGAAGATACGCAGTATTTT. It is translated as CASSPSEDTQYF.

This clone was picked up a small number of times. This sample includes further DNA sequences coding for the same CDR3. J is TRBJ1-5 and V is TRBV19; TRBD1 matches 10 bases. V was clipped by 8 bases and J by 5 bases; unmatched bases: 3. The germline V gene has CDR1 LNHDA and CDR2 SQIVND (reference sequence). The CDR3 has 13 amino acids. CDR3 region: CASAGTGDQPQHF. The CDR3 DNA reads TGTGCCAGTGCCGGGACAGGGGATCAGCCCCAGCATTTT.

The chain links TRBV23-1 to TRBJ1-2; no clear D gene. Being an ORF, TRBV23-1 has a function that is uncertain. V was pared by 2 bases and J by 1 base, with 5 bases between. The length of the CDR3 is 13 residues. The CDR3 DNA sequence: TGCGCCAGCAGTCAAGAAATTAACTATGGCTACACCTTC. Its protein product is CASSQEINYGYTF.

The rearrangement links TRBV6-5 to TRBJ2-2; unclear D gene. The CDR3 is 12 residues long. Trimming shortened V by 9 bases and J by 7 bases, and 12 bases separated the two germline ends. The germline V gene encodes CDR1 MNHEY and CDR2 SVGAGI. CDR3 in DNA: TGTGCCAGTAACAGTTGGGACGGGGAGCTGTTTTTT. Translated, it gives CASNSWDGELFF.

V and J are TRBV30 and TRBJ2-5; 11 nucleotides line up with TRBD1. This CDR3 spans 12 amino acids. The J segment lost 5 bases and the V segment lost 5 bases, leaving 1 base of the junction unmatched. In germline, CDR1 is GTSNPN, CDR2 SVGIG (reference sequence). The CDR3 bases are TGTGCCTGGGGACAGGGGGCTGAGACCCAGTACTTC. Translated, it gives CAWGQGAETQYF.

This clone was detected only once. This sequence joins TRBV4-3 and TRBJ2-7; TRBD2 matches at 11 bases. With 0 bases clipped from V and 2 bases from J, the junction kept 6 bases outside the gene matches. The CDR3 is 17 residues long. The germline gives CDR1 LGHNA, CDR2 YSLEER. The CDR3 bases are TGCGCCAGCAGCCAAGAGAACCTAGCGGGGGGTCCCTACGAGCAGTACTTC. This translates into CASSQENLAGGPYEQYF.

The V call is TRBV5-1, the J call TRBJ2-7, with D uncertain. The CDR3 has 13 residues. Germline CDR1 and CDR2: SGHRS and YFSETQ. V was pared by 4 bases and J by 0 bases, with 8 bases between. The CDR3 DNA reads as TGCGCCAGCAGCACGTTTAGCTCCTACGAGCAGTACTTC. Amino acids: CASSTFSSYEQYF.

The J gene is TRBJ1-1, the V gene TRBV27; D gene unclear. Trimming took 6 bases from V and 12 from J, leaving 23 bases between them. The CDR3 covers 14 residues. Germline V gene lookup returns CDR1 MNHEY and CDR2 SMNVEV (reference sequence). The CDR3: CASSPTQALGLSFF. Written as DNA, the CDR3 is TGTGCCAGCAGCCCAACCCAGGCCCTGGGCCTTTCTTTCTTT.

This chain uses TRBV1 with TRBJ1-2. TRBV1 has pseudogene status. The CDR3 loop spans 13 amino acids. CDR3 region: CTSGEGGEGGYTF. The CDR3 DNA follows: TGCACCAGCGGAGAGGGGGGAGAGGGTGGCTACACCTTC.

The CDR3 sequence is CASSQGTVSFGYTF. CDR3 coding DNA: TGTGCCAGCAGTCAGGGGACAGTTTCTTTTGGCTACACCTTC. This rearrangement joins TRBV6-6 to TRBJ1-2; TRBD1 matches at 7 bases. Trimming at V came to 5 bases and at J to 7 bases, leaving 10 bases not matched to a gene. Germline CDR1 MNHNY, CDR2 SVGAGI (reference sequence). The CDR3 runs to 14 residues.

The gene calls are TRBV9 and TRBJ2-1; 8 bases map to TRBD1. The CDR3 spans 15 residues. Germline CDR1 reads SGDLS; CDR2 reads YYNGEE. V lost 3 bases, J lost 1 base, and 3 bases stayed unmatched. The CDR3 coding sequence is TGTGCCAGCAGCGCGAGGGACAGGTCCTACAATGAGCAGTTCTTC. This translates into CASSARDRSYNEQFF.

The rearrangement links TRBV7-3 to TRBJ1-6; D perhaps matches TRBD1 (6 bases). CDR3 length equals 16 residues. Looked up from germline, CDR1 is SGHTA and CDR2 is FQGTGA. The V and J ends lost 5 bases and 10 bases respectively, with 21 bases between them. The CDR3: CASSTQGGAAGSPLHF. The CDR3 DNA is TGTGCCAGCAGCACCCAAGGGGGGGCGGCCGGCTCACCCCTCCACTTT.

The genes are TRBV4-1 and TRBJ2-5, with TRBD2 as a possible D gene (5 bases). V was trimmed by 1 base and J by 5 bases, leaving 14 bases between them. The CDR3 contains 15 residues. The germline gives CDR1 MGHRA, CDR2 YSYEKL. The CDR3 reads CASSQVRASRETQYF. As DNA, the CDR3 is TGCGCCAGCAGCCAAGTTCGGGCTAGCCGGGAGACCCAGTACTTC.

This clone came up once. This chain links TRBV5-4 with TRBJ2-7, with 8 bases lining up with TRBD2. The CDR3 has 15 residues. V was pared by 6 bases and J by 3 bases, with 11 bases of the junction left unmatched. CDR1 and CDR2 from the germline V gene are SGHNT and YYREEE (reference sequence). The CDR3 nucleotides read TGTGCCAGCACCGGTCGCCGGGGGGGGAACTACGAGCAGTACTTC. It is translated as CASTGRRGGNYEQYF.

J is TRBJ1-1 and V is TRBV18; D not certain. Deletions cut 5 bases from V and 4 bases from J, with 17 bases between. The CDR3 spans 15 residues. Germline V lookup: CDR1 KGHSH, CDR2 LQKENI. DNA of the CDR3: TGTGCCAGCTCATCGACTGCTACGGGGAGCACTGAAGCTTTCTTT. This gives the protein CASSSTATGSTEAFF.

V and J are TRBV7-2 and TRBJ2-6; 9 positions match TRBD1. The V and J ends lost 8 bases and 2 bases, in that order; junction bases with no gene match: 4. CDR3 length: 15 amino acids. Germline V gene data show CDR1 as SGHTA and CDR2 as FQGNSA. The CDR3 sequence: CASFRDRAGANVLTF. The CDR3 DNA reads TGTGCCAGCTTCCGGGACAGGGCTGGGGCCAACGTCCTGACTTTC.